This TCR beta chain appears in the sequencing data of a study of blood T cell repertoires in COVID-19. On the study more broadly: Sample material is recorded as cDNA or gDNA derived from T cells, B-cell-depleted T cells, or PBMCs.

Germline assignment: CDR1 MDHEN and CDR2 SYDVKM. Deletions cut 1 base from V and 3 bases from J, with 13 bases between. There are 17 residues in the CDR3. Repertoires were generated with immunoSEQ multiplex PCR, while TCRdb's copy carries only in-frame clones and drops some. The data hold 150,000 to 200,000 clones, with roughly 84% observed a single time. What was sequenced was PBMCs or T cells enriched from blood (not recorded which). This chain joins TRBV28 and TRBJ1-6, with a possible D match to TRBD1 (6 bases). The sequence derives from a woman in her thirties who had been exposed to COVID-19. The DNA of the CDR3 is TGTGCCAGCAGTTTATCGCCCACAGGGATCTATAATTCACCCCTCCACTTT. As protein: CASSLSPTGIYNSPLHF.